This TCR beta chain was captured by sequencing in a study of neurological immune-mediated disorders. V gave up 7 bases and J gave up 2 bases; unmatched junction bases: 4. This CDR3 region has 15 residues. CDR1 and CDR2 from the germline V gene are MNHEY and SVGAGI. The method for making cDNA was 5'RACE, and it used 10-nucleotide random UMIs. A single record per CDR3 protein comes from TCRdb applying MiXCR to the 5' RACE reads. The data show approximately 23,000 distinct CDR3 sequences, with less than 11% seen just once and about 20% held by the top ten. This clonotype was counted at least ten times. Sequencing used PBMCs. V usage is TRBV6-5 and J usage is TRBJ2-6; 8 nucleotides match TRBD2. The receptor's source is a woman aged 55 to 70 with HTLV-1-associated myelopathy (HAM/TSP). The CDR3 nucleotides are TGTGCCAGCAAACGGGGGGGAGCTGGGGCCAACGTCCTGACTTTC. It yields the protein CASKRGGAGANVLTF.